The 21 T cell receptor beta chains given below trace back to one sample, sequenced in a study of identical twins. TCRdb recomputed calls from the 5' RACE reads with MiXCR, one row per CDR3 protein. The repertoire has 450,000 to 500,000 distinct CDR3 sequences, approximately 14% of them found once; the top ten carry approximately 0.98%. These records were also assigned to another study, of yellow fever vaccine responses in identical twins.

Source material: CD4+ T cells sorted from blood. The receptors were sampled from a woman aged 18-29 years in good health.

This clonotype was recorded many times. The chain employs TRBV6-5 and TRBJ2-2; unclear D gene. The CDR3 spans 13 residues. Germline V gene data show CDR1 as MNHEY and CDR2 as SVGAGI. V shed 0 bases and J shed 3 bases, with 2 bases lying between them. The CDR3 region has the DNA TGTGCCAGCAGTTACTCACACACCGGGGAGCTGTTTTTT. Its protein product is CASSYSHTGELFF.

This clonotype was picked up a small number of times. This sequence joins TRBV28 and TRBJ2-1; D uncertain. The CDR3 spans 12 residues. The V gene lost 5 bases and the J gene lost 5 bases, with 7 bases spanning the gap. The germline CDR1 and CDR2 sequences are MDHEN and SYDVKM. This chain's CDR3 is CASSRKDNEQFF. CDR3 nucleotides: TGTGCCAGCAGTCGTAAGGACAATGAGCAGTTCTTC.

The chain joins TRBV3-1 to TRBJ2-3; 7 nucleotides line up with TRBD1. With V trimmed by 4 bases and J by 3 bases, 7 bases remained unmatched. The CDR3 consists of 15 residues. Germline V gives CDR1 LGHDT, CDR2 YNNKEL (reference sequence). CDR3 bases: TGTGCCAGCAGCCTCGGGATGGGACAGACAGATACGCAGTATTTT. Encoded protein: CASSLGMGQTDTQYF.

V usage is TRBV6-2 or TRBV6-3 and J usage is TRBJ2-1, with 9 bases that match TRBD1. This CDR3 is built from 16 residues. Germline CDR1 and CDR2: MNHEY and SVGEGT. The V and J ends lost 7 bases and 5 bases, in that order; junction bases with no gene match: 12. The CDR3 DNA reads TGTGCCAGCATGGTACACAGGGGGCATAAGGACAATGAGCAGTTCTTC. Translated: CASMVHRGHKDNEQFF.

This clonotype was seen a handful of times. The V call is TRBV3-1, the J call TRBJ2-7, with 11 bases lining up with TRBD1. Germline V lookup: CDR1 LGHDT, CDR2 YNNKEL (reference sequence). The CDR3 has 15 residues. V dropped 5 bases and J dropped 3; count of bases not matched to a gene: 6. CDR3 DNA: TGTGCCAGCAGCGCCAGGGACAGGGGGATCTACGAGCAGTACTTC. Translation gives CASSARDRGIYEQYF.

This clonotype was recorded a few times. The chain recombines TRBV28 with TRBJ2-5; D unresolved. CDR3 size: 13 residues. Looked up from germline, CDR1 is MDHEN and CDR2 is SYDVKM. V gave up 6 bases and J gave up 3 bases, with 11 bases separating them. CDR3 region: CASSRRGKETQYF. For the CDR3, the DNA is TGTGCCAGCAGCAGGCGTGGTAAAGAGACCCAGTACTTC.

The J gene is TRBJ2-2, the V gene TRBV2; 10 bases align to TRBD2. Germline V gene sequence: CDR1 SNHLY, CDR2 FYNNEI. The ends lost 11 bases at V and 6 bases at J; junction bases unmatched: 18. The CDR3 has 17 amino acids. CDR3 protein: CAFCLFSGGTSAGELFF. The CDR3 nucleotides are TGTGCCTTCTGTTTATTTTCCGGTGGGACTAGCGCCGGGGAGCTGTTTTTT.

This clonotype was seen a few times. This chain uses TRBV5-1 with TRBJ2-3, with 7 bases that match TRBD2. CDR3 length: 14 amino acids. J gave up 4 bases and V 5 bases, and 7 bases lay outside the gene matches. Germline CDR1 and CDR2: SGHRS and YFSETQ. CDR3 sequence: CASRQTRGADTQYF. The CDR3 DNA follows: TGCGCCAGCAGACAAACCCGGGGGGCAGATACGCAGTATTTT.

The chain combines TRBV4-2 with TRBJ2-1; possibly TRBD2 for D (5 bases). The germline CDR1 and CDR2 sequences are LGHNA and YNFKEQ. V was cut by 2 bases and J by 15 bases, with 23 bases left in between. The CDR3 contains 15 residues. CDR3 in amino acids: CASSQSGSIGRERFF. In nucleotides, the CDR3 is TGTGCCAGCAGCCAATCTGGGAGTATCGGGCGTGAGAGGTTCTTC.

This clonotype was detected only a few times. The chain couples TRBV7-8 to TRBJ1-1, with TRBD1 as a possible D gene (6 bases). The CDR3 covers 15 residues. Germline assignment: CDR1 SGHVS and CDR2 FQNEAQ. Trimming removed 6 bases from V and 8 bases from J, with 22 bases in between. Here the CDR3 DNA reads TGTGCCAGCAGGAGATCTCCTTGGGGGGCGGTGGAAGCTTTCTTT. This encodes CASRRSPWGAVEAFF.

This clonotype was seen a few times. The chain combines TRBV7-8 with TRBJ2-7; 11 bases are a match to TRBD2. From germline, CDR1 is SGHVS and CDR2 FQNEAQ. The CDR3 totals 17 residues. The ends lost 1 base at V and 0 bases at J; junction bases unmatched: 5. The CDR3 reads CASSLDTSGSSSYEQYF. CDR3 coding DNA: TGTGCCAGCAGCTTAGACACTAGCGGGAGCAGCTCCTACGAGCAGTACTTC. The variable domain in full, with the rest retrieved from reference TRBV7-8 and TRBJ2-7, is GAGVSQSPRYKVAKRGQDVALRCDPISGHVSLFWYQQALGQGPEFLTYFQNEAQLDKSGLPSDRFFAERPEGSVSTLKIQRTQQEDSAVYLCASSLDTSGSSSYEQYFGPGTRLTVT.

This clonotype was recorded a few times. The rearrangement uses TRBV29-1 and TRBJ2-7; 12 bases are shared with TRBD1. The CDR3 sequence is 13 residues long. Germline assignment: CDR1 SQVTM and CDR2 ANQGSEA. J was trimmed by 5 bases and V by 4 bases; bases with no gene match: 3. CDR3 residues: CSVVGTGGDEQYF. In DNA, the CDR3 is TGCAGCGTTGTTGGGACAGGGGGCGACGAGCAGTACTTC.

The chain carries TRBV3-1 and TRBJ2-5, with 10 bases lining up with TRBD2. This CDR3 is built from 18 residues. The V gene end was trimmed by 3 bases and the J gene end by 3 bases; junction bases not matched to a gene: 13. CDR1 and CDR2 from the germline V gene are LGHDT and YNNKEL (reference sequence). CDR3 sequence reads: CASSHPVGLAGVKETQYF. CDR3 bases: TGTGCCAGCAGCCATCCCGTCGGCCTAGCGGGAGTTAAAGAGACCCAGTACTTC.

This clonotype was observed a few times. This chain links TRBV5-1 with TRBJ2-3; D perhaps matches TRBD2 (6 bases). The CDR3 extends over 15 amino acids. Per the germline V gene, CDR1 is SGHRS and CDR2 is YFSETQ. The V end was cut by 1 base, the J end by 3 bases, with 12 bases between. The CDR3 nucleotides are TGCGCCAGCAGCTTGAGGGACTCGAAAACAGATACGCAGTATTTT. Translated, it gives CASSLRDSKTDTQYF.

This clonotype has a handful of counts. The J gene is TRBJ2-1, the V gene TRBV9; 7 nucleotides line up with TRBD1. Germline loops: CDR1 SGDLS, CDR2 YYNGEE. V lost 0 bases to trimming and J lost 6 bases; unmatched junction nucleotides: 12. This CDR3 is built from 17 residues. CDR3 protein: CASSVGGGRAITNEQFF. The CDR3 nucleotides are TGTGCCAGCAGCGTAGGAGGGGGCCGCGCAATAACCAATGAGCAGTTCTTC.

The CDR3: CATQGPGGETQYF. DNA for the CDR3: TGTGCCACTCAGGGCCCCGGGGGCGAGACCCAGTACTTC. This chain links TRBV2 with TRBJ2-5; either TRBD1 or TRBD2 may fit D (6 bases each). Trimming removed 10 bases from V and 5 bases from J, with 17 bases in between. Germline assignment: CDR1 SNHLY and CDR2 FYNNEI. This CDR3 has 13 amino acids.

The chain recombines TRBV15 with TRBJ2-7; 8 bases are a match to TRBD1. The CDR3 has 14 amino acids. CDR1 and CDR2 (germline): LNHNV, YYDKDF (reference sequence). Trimming removed 6 bases from V and 2 bases from J; junction bases left unmatched: 6. In nucleotides, the CDR3 is TGTGCCACCAGAATTGAACAGGGGGCCTACGAGCAGTACTTC. Translating gives CATRIEQGAYEQYF.

The V and J genes are TRBV6-5 and TRBJ1-5, with D perhaps matching TRBD1 (6 bases). This CDR3 spans 14 amino acids. V was trimmed by 2 bases and J by 3 bases, leaving 8 bases between them. Germline V gene lookup returns CDR1 MNHEY and CDR2 SVGAGI. CDR3 loop: CASSYQGLNQPQHF. CDR3 coding DNA: TGTGCCAGCAGTTACCAGGGGCTCAATCAGCCCCAGCATTTT.

The rearrangement uses TRBV20-1 and TRBJ1-6; D is unclear. This CDR3 is built from 13 residues. V dropped 0 bases and J dropped 9 bases, with 9 bases sitting between them. Germline loops: CDR1 DFQATT, CDR2 SNEGSKA (reference sequence). CDR3 nucleotide sequence: TGCAGTGCTAGAGATTTCGGGCGTTCACCCCTCCACTTT. Protein: CSARDFGRSPLHF.

This clonotype was seen a handful of times. The V and J genes are TRBV19 and TRBJ2-6, with D unclear. Trimming pared 5 bases from V and 0 bases from J, leaving 8 bases between. The germline gives CDR1 LNHDA, CDR2 SQIVND (reference sequence). This CDR3 is 15 amino acids long. The CDR3 DNA sequence: TGTGCCAGTAGTGACGGATACTCTGGGGCCAACGTCCTGACTTTC. Its protein is CASSDGYSGANVLTF.

This clonotype has a handful of counts. CDR3 sequence: CASSPFGSYSNQPQHF. The CDR3 nucleotides are TGTGCCAGCTCACCCTTCGGCAGTTATAGCAATCAGCCCCAGCATTTT. The rearrangement joins TRBV18 to TRBJ1-5; D uncertain. The CDR3 is made up of 16 amino acids. CDR1 is KGHSH, CDR2 LQKENI, per germline. V shed 3 bases and J shed 0 bases, with 12 bases lying between them.